The clone carrying this TCR beta chain was detected a few times. No antigen is known for it. This record comes from a study of T-cell memory formation after mild COVID-19. Whole-study results and caveats: Nothing confirmed that second-wave clones peaking on day 37 were specific for SARS-CoV-2. Clones contracting across day 15 to 85 had a balanced CD4/CD8 profile; later expanding clones leaned CD4+. Chiefly within CM and EM were the contracting CD4+ clones; CD8+ ones were within EMRA. Pre-infection memory held some responding clones, suggesting pre-existing cross-reactive T cells responded.

V lost 4 bases to trimming and J lost 7 bases, with 15 bases between them. Germline V lookup: CDR1 MNHEY, CDR2 SVGAGI. The CDR3 contains 14 residues. TCRdb re-called the 5' RACE reads with MiXCR, one entry per CDR3 protein. The table records some 260,000 distinct CDR3 sequences, less than 20% of them present only once. Material for sequencing was PBMCs or a T cell subset sorted from them (not recorded which). The chain links TRBV6-5 to TRBJ2-3; D gene uncertain. The receptor was isolated from a man between 18 and 29 years old who had mild COVID-19 (a few samples of this study predate the infection). Cell type and time point are not known. The CDR3 reads CASSSLLDGNTQYF. The DNA for the CDR3 is TGTGCCAGCAGTTCTCTCTTGGACGGAAATACGCAGTATTTT.